Presented here are 26 T cell receptor beta chains from one specimen sequenced in a study of identical twins. From the 5' RACE reads, TCRdb called clonotypes with MiXCR, one entry per CDR3 protein. This table has a few hundred thousand distinct CDR3 sequences, roughly 9% appearing once. Material for sequencing was naive T cells sorted from blood. The receptors here all came from a woman aged 45-65 years in good health.

This clonotype occurred a few times. V and J are TRBV25-1 and TRBJ2-2, with a weak D call TRBD2 (6 bases). Germline loops: CDR1 MGHDK, CDR2 SYGVNS. The CDR3 sequence is 15 residues long. Between the trimmed V and J ends, which lost 6 bases and 6 bases, there was a span of 17 bases. CDR3 sequence reads: CASRPAGPRSGELFF. The DNA of the CDR3 is TGTGCCAGCAGACCCGCGGGACCGAGGTCCGGGGAGCTGTTTTTT.

V and J are TRBV7-6 and TRBJ1-1, with no clear D. V dropped 2 bases and J dropped 5 bases, with 9 bases sitting between them. The CDR3 runs to 13 residues. CDR1 SGHVS and CDR2 FNYEAQ come from the germline V gene. CDR3 in amino acids: CASSLWEMTEAFF. The CDR3 DNA is TGTGCCAGCAGCTTATGGGAGATGACTGAAGCTTTCTTT.

V and J are TRBV14 and TRBJ2-1; D is perhaps TRBD1 or TRBD2 (5 bases each). CDR1 and CDR2 (germline): SGHDN, FVKESK. Trimming took off 4 bases at V and 10 bases at J, with 14 bases between the two ends. This CDR3 spans 13 amino acids. The chain's CDR3 is CASSLREGVEQFF. CDR3 nucleotides: TGTGCCAGCAGCCTCCGGGAAGGGGTGGAGCAGTTCTTC.

Worth noting for this clonotype: This may be a read error, as it is one base from a much larger clone. The chain employs TRBV4-1 and TRBJ2-3, with D unresolved. The V gene's germline CDR1 is MGHRA and CDR2 YSYEKL. There are 15 residues in the CDR3. CDR3 amino acids: CAGSQDTDGTDTQYF. DNA for the CDR3: TGCGCCGGCAGTCAAGATACAGACGGCACAGATACGCAGTATTTT.

This clonotype was recorded many times. The J gene is TRBJ2-1, the V gene TRBV5-1, with 10 bases that match TRBD2. V was pared by 0 bases and J by 4 bases, with 4 bases of the junction left unmatched. The V gene's germline CDR1 is SGHRS and CDR2 YFSETQ. This CDR3 spans 16 amino acids. The CDR3 sequence is CASSLAGAGGYNEQFF. The DNA of the CDR3 is TGCGCCAGCAGCTTGGCCGGAGCGGGAGGGTACAATGAGCAGTTCTTC.

This clonotype was seen more than once but under ten times. The rearrangement uses TRBV5-1 and TRBJ1-1; 8 bases fit TRBD1. Germline V lookup: CDR1 SGHRS, CDR2 YFSETQ. The CDR3 contains 14 residues. Trimming took 5 bases from V and 1 from J; bases not matched to a gene: 4. CDR3 sequence: CASSYGQGNTEAFF. The CDR3 DNA follows: TGCGCCAGCAGTTACGGACAGGGGAACACTGAAGCTTTCTTT.

CDR3 DNA: TGTGCCAGCAGTGAAGCGGCCCTCAGCCAGCCCGAGCAGTACGTC. The encoded protein is CASSEAALSQPEQYV. This chain joins TRBV6-1 and TRBJ2-7; no clear D. The V gene's germline CDR1 is MNHNS and CDR2 SASEGT. V was cut by 0 bases and J by 6 bases, with 15 bases left in between. The CDR3 extends over 15 amino acids.

The CDR3 DNA reads TGTGCCAGCAGTAACCTAGCGGGGAATGAGCAGTTCTTC. Its protein is CASSNLAGNEQFF. The chain links TRBV7-9 to TRBJ2-1; the match to TRBD2 covers 9 bases. Germline loops: CDR1 SEHNR, CDR2 FQNEAQ (reference sequence). The ends lost 6 bases at V and 7 bases at J; junction bases unmatched: 4. This CDR3 contains 13 residues.

The chain couples TRBV15 to TRBJ2-4, with TRBD2 as a possible D gene (6 bases). Germline values: CDR1 LNHNV, CDR2 YYDKDF (reference sequence). This CDR3 contains 15 residues. Trimming stripped 5 bases from V and 9 bases from J, with 20 bases between. CDR3 region: CATSPEGTPVTIQYF. The CDR3 nucleotides read TGTGCCACCAGCCCAGAAGGGACTCCCGTCACCATTCAGTACTTC.

This CDR3 reads CSARVGPHNEQFF. CDR3 nucleotides: TGCAGTGCTAGAGTTGGTCCCCACAATGAGCAGTTCTTC. The chain links TRBV20-1 to TRBJ2-1; no reliable D call. The CDR3 extends over 13 amino acids. V lost 1 base to trimming and J lost 5 bases, with 9 bases between them. Germline V gene lookup returns CDR1 DFQATT and CDR2 SNEGSKA (reference sequence).

The rearrangement joins TRBV12-3 or TRBV12-4 to TRBJ2-1, with TRBD2 matching 12 bases. Losses at the gene ends were 10 bases for V and 12 bases for J; bases not matched to a gene: 4. The length of the CDR3 is 11 residues. The CDR3 DNA reads as TGTGCCACCTTACTAGCGGGAGGGCAGTTCTTC. Translated: CATLLAGGQFF.

This clonotype was picked up many times. The rearrangement links TRBV2 to TRBJ1-4; 9 bases map to TRBD1. The CDR3 sequence is 13 residues long. The V gene end was trimmed by 10 bases and the J gene end by 6 bases; junction bases not matched to a gene: 6. From germline, CDR1 is SNHLY and CDR2 FYNNEI. CDR3 sequence: CATKRDRDEKLFF. The CDR3, as DNA: TGTGCCACAAAGCGGGACAGGGATGAAAAACTGTTTTTT.

The gene calls are TRBV7-6 and TRBJ2-5; the D gene is possibly TRBD2 (6 bases). Trimming removed 0 bases from V and 1 base from J, with 15 bases in between. The CDR3 runs to 17 residues. Per the germline V gene, CDR1 is SGHVS and CDR2 is FNYEAQ. This CDR3 reads CASSLATEGMFQETQYF. CDR3 DNA sequence: TGTGCCAGCAGCTTAGCGACGGAGGGTATGTTCCAAGAGACCCAGTACTTC.

The V gene is TRBV21-1, the J gene TRBJ2-1. TRBV21-1 is a listed pseudogene. The CDR3 contains 13 residues. The CDR3 sequence: CASSNMGGNEQFF. CDR3 in DNA: TGTGCCAGCAGCAATATGGGTGGGAATGAGCAGTTCTTC.

V gene TRBV20-1 combines with J gene TRBJ2-1; 11 bases are a match to TRBD2. V was pared by 6 bases and J by 4 bases, with 8 bases of the junction left unmatched. Germline CDR1 is DFQATT and CDR2 is SNEGSKA (reference sequence). This CDR3 has 15 residues. CDR3 sequence (DNA): TGCAGTGCCCGACCGGGACTAGCGGTTTACAATGAGCAGTTCTTC. Translation gives CSARPGLAVYNEQFF.

The chain couples TRBV9 to TRBJ2-1, with 7 bases aligning to TRBD2. The V gene's germline CDR1 is SGDLS and CDR2 YYNGEE. This CDR3 contains 15 residues. The J segment lost 8 bases and the V segment lost 4 bases, leaving 12 bases of the junction unmatched. CDR3 DNA: TGTGCCAGCAGCTTACCGGGACTACCCAGGGATGAGCAGTTCTTC. Its protein product is CASSLPGLPRDEQFF.

This clonotype was detected ten times or more. This chain connects TRBV6-5 to TRBJ2-1, with 8 nucleotides matching TRBD2. The CDR3 has 15 amino acids. V lost 6 bases, J lost 2 bases, and 6 bases stayed unmatched. Looked up from germline, CDR1 is MNHEY and CDR2 is SVGAGI. CDR3 bases: TGTGCCAGCAGCTCCACTAGCGGAGCCTACAATGAGCAGTTCTTC. It specifies CASSSTSGAYNEQFF.

This clonotype has ten or more counts. DNA for the CDR3: TGTGCCAGCAGCTTGGACAGGGGCCTAGCTAACTATGGCTACACCTTC. Encoded protein: CASSLDRGLANYGYTF. The chain links TRBV6-5 to TRBJ1-2; 9 bases line up with TRBD1. The CDR3 has 16 residues. The germline V gene has CDR1 MNHEY and CDR2 SVGAGI. J lost 0 bases, V lost 6 bases, and 8 bases had no gene match.

This clonotype was seen a few times. This chain uses TRBV2 with TRBJ2-7; 7 bases align to TRBD2. This CDR3 region has 19 residues. Looked up from germline, CDR1 is SNHLY and CDR2 is FYNNEI. V trimming: 0 bases; J trimming: 3 bases; junction bases outside the gene matches: 17. CDR3 DNA: TGTGCCAGCAGTGAAGCGCTGTGGGGGGGGAGACCGGGCGACTACGAGCAGTACGTC. Translation gives CASSEALWGGRPGDYEQYV.

The chain uses TRBV9 and TRBJ1-1; D is undetermined. This CDR3 comprises 14 residues. The ends were cut back, 0 bases at V and 2 bases at J, with 8 bases in the middle. CDR1 and CDR2 from the germline V gene are SGDLS and YYNGEE. CDR3 in amino acids: CASSVAGINTEAFF. CDR3 nucleotide sequence: TGTGCCAGCAGCGTAGCCGGGATCAACACTGAAGCTTTCTTT.

This clonotype was found many times. The chain employs TRBV12-5 and TRBJ1-5; TRBD1 aligns across 11 bases. The CDR3 sequence is 15 residues long. V was clipped by 7 bases and J by 4 bases; unmatched bases: 6. Germline CDR1 reads LGHNT; CDR2 reads FRNRAP. The CDR3 protein is CASVGTGGVNQPQHF. The CDR3 coding sequence is TGTGCTAGTGTAGGGACAGGGGGAGTAAATCAGCCCCAGCATTTT.

This clonotype appeared many times. This rearrangement joins TRBV9 to TRBJ2-7; no definite D call. The CDR3 sequence is 14 residues long. Germline V gene lookup returns CDR1 SGDLS and CDR2 YYNGEE. V gave up 4 bases and J gave up 2 bases, with 13 bases separating them. DNA for the CDR3: TGTGCCAGCAGCCCCTATACAGAACCCTACGAGCAGTACTTC. This encodes CASSPYTEPYEQYF. Full variable domain (rest looked up from reference TRBV9 and TRBJ2-7): DSGVTQTPKHLITATGQRVTLRCSPRSGDLSVYWYQQSLDQGLQFLIQYYNGEERAKGNILERFSAQQFPDLHSELNLSSLELGDSALYFCASSPYTEPYEQYFGPGTRLTVT.

The sample holds a few counts of this clonotype. The chain employs TRBV20-1 and TRBJ2-5; 8 positions match TRBD2. CDR1 and CDR2 (germline): DFQATT, SNEGSKA (reference sequence). This CDR3 comprises 15 residues. The trim removed 6 bases at V and 2 bases at J, leaving 11 bases unmatched. The CDR3 DNA reads as TGCAGTGCCGACCCGGGTAGCGGGACTCAAGAGACCCAGTACTTC. It is translated as CSADPGSGTQETQYF.

This clonotype was seen only a few times. The chain carries TRBV29-1 and TRBJ2-7, with D perhaps matching TRBD2 (6 bases). CDR3 size: 16 residues. The V gene lost 3 bases and the J gene lost 0 bases, with 18 bases spanning the gap. Germline V gene sequence: CDR1 SQVTM, CDR2 ANQGSEA. For the CDR3, the DNA is TGCAGCGTTGAGGCGGGAAGCGGTCTCAGCTCCTACGAGCAGTACTTC. It yields the protein CSVEAGSGLSSYEQYF.

The chain recombines TRBV5-1 with TRBJ2-6; tentatively, D is TRBD2 (5 bases). This CDR3 has 17 amino acids. Trimming removed 0 bases at V and 0 bases at J, with 10 bases between. Germline V gives CDR1 SGHRS, CDR2 YFSETQ. CDR3 amino acids: CASSLGGLGSGANVLTF. CDR3 DNA: TGCGCCAGCAGCTTGGGCGGGTTGGGCTCTGGGGCCAACGTCCTGACTTTC.

The rearrangement links TRBV24-1 to TRBJ2-1, with 14 bases aligning to TRBD2. Germline V gives CDR1 KGHDR, CDR2 SFDVKD. Trimming removed 0 bases from V and 9 bases from J; junction bases left unmatched: 6. CDR3 length: 17 amino acids. The CDR3 sequence is CATSDLGSTSGRVEQFF. The DNA of the CDR3 is TGTGCCACCAGTGATTTGGGATCGACTAGCGGGAGGGTTGAGCAGTTCTTC.